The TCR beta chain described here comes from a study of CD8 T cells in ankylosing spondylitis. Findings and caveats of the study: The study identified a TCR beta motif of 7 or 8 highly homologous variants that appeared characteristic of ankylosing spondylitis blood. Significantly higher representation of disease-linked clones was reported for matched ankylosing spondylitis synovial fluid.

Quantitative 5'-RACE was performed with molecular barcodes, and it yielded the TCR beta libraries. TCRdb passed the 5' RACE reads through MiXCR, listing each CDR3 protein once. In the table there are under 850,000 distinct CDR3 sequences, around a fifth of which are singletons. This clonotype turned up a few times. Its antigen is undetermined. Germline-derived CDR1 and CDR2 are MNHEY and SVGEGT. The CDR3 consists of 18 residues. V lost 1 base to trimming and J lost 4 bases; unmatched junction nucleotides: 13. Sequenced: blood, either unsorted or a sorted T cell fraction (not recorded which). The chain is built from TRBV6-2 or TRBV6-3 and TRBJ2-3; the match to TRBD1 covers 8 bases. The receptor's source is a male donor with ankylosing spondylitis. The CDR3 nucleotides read TGTGCCAGCAGTTACTTGCGGGACAGGCCCGGTGGTGCAGATACGCAGTATTTT. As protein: CASSYLRDRPGGADTQYF.